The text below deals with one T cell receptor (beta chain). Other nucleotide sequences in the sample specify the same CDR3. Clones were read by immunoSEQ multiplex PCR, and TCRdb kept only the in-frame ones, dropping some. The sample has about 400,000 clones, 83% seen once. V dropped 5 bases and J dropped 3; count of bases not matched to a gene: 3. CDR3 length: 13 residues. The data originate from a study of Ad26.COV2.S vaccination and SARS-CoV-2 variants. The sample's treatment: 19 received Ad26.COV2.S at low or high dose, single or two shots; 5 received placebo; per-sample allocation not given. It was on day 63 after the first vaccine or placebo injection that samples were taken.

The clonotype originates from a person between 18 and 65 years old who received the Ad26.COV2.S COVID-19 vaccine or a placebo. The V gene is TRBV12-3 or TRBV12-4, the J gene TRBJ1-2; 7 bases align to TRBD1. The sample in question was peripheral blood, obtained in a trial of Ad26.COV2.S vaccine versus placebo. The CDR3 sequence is CASSPGQDYGYTF. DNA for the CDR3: TGTGCCAGCAGTCCCGGACAGGACTATGGCTACACCTTC.